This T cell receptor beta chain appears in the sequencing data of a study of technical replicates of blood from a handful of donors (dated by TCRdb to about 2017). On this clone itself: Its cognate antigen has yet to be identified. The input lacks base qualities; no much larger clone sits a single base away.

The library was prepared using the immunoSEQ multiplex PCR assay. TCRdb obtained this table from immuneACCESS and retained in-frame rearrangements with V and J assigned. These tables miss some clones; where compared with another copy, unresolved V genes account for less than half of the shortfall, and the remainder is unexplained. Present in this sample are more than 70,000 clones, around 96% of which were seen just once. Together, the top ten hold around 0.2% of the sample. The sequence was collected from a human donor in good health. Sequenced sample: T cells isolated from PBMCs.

The DNA is TGCGCCAGCAGTGGAAGCGGACGTAAACAAGAGACCCAGTACTTC. Translated, this is CASSGSGRKQETQYF. The chain joins TRBV10-1 to TRBJ2-5; the D gene is perhaps TRBD2, from 5 matching bases. The germline V gene (reference sequence) provides CDR1 WNHNN and CDR2 SYGVQD. Including the terminal cysteine and phenylalanine, the CDR3 comprises 15 residues. Only the CDR3 portion is preserved as DNA: 45 bases, with reading frame beginning at the first base. The V and J ends are trimmed by 4 bases and 2 bases, leaving 14 bases between them.